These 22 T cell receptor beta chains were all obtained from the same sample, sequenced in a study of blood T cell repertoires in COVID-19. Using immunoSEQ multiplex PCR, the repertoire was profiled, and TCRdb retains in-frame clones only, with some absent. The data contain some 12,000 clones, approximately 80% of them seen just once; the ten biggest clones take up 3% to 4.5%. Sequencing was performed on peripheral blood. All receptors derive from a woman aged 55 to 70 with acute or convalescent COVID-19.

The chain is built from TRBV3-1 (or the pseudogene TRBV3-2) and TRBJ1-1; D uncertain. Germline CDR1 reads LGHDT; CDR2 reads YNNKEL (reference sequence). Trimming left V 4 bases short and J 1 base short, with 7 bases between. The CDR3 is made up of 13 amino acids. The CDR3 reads CASSPPENTEAFF. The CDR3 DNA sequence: TGTGCCAGCAGCCCACCAGAGAACACTGAAGCTTTCTTT.

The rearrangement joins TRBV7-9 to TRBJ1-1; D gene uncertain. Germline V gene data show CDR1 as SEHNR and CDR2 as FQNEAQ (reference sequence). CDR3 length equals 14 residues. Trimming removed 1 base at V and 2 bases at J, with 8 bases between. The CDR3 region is CASSLGGKNTEAFF. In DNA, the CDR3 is TGTGCCAGCAGCTTAGGTGGCAAAAACACTGAAGCTTTCTTT. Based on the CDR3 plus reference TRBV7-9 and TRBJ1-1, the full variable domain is DTGVSQNPRHKITKRGQNVTFRCDPISEHNRLYWYRQTLGQGPEFLTYFQNEAQLEKSRLLSDRFSAERPKGSFSTLEIQRTEQGDSAMYLCASSLGGKNTEAFFGQGTRLTVV.

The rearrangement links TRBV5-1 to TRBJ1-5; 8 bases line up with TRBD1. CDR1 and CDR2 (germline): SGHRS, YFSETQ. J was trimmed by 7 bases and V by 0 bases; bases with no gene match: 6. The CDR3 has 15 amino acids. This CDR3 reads CASSLGSGGEQPQHF. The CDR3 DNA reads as TGCGCCAGCAGCTTGGGTTCAGGGGGCGAACAGCCCCAGCATTTT.

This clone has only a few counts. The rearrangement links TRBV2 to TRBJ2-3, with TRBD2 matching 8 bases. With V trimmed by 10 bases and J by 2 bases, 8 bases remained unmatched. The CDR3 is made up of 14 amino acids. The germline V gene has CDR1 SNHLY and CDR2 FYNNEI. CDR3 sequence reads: CATLTSEYTDTQYF. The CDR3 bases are TGTGCCACTCTGACTAGCGAGTACACAGATACGCAGTATTTT.

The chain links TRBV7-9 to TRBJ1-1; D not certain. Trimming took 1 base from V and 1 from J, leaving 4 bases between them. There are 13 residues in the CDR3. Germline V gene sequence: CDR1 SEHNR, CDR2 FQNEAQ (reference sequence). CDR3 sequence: CASSLGRNTEAFF. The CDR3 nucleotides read TGTGCCAGCAGCTTAGGGAGGAACACTGAAGCTTTCTTT.

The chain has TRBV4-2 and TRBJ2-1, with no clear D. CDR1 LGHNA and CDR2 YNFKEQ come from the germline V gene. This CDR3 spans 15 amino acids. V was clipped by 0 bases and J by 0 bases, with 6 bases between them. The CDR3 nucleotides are TGTGCCAGCAGCCAAGAGTGGAGCTCCTACAATGAGCAGTTCTTC. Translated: CASSQEWSSYNEQFF.

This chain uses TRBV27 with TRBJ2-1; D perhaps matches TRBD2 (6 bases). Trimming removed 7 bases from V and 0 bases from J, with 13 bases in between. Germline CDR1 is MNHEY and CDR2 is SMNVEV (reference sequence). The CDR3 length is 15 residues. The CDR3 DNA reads TGTGCCAGCAAAGAGGCGGGGCCCTCCTACAATGAGCAGTTCTTC. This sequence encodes CASKEAGPSYNEQFF.

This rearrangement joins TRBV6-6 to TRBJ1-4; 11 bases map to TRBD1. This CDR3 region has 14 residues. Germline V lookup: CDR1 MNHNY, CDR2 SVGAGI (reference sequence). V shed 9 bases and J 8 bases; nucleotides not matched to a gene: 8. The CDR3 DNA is TGTGCCAGTATCCCGGGACAGGGGGGAGAAAAACTGTTTTTT. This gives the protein CASIPGQGGEKLFF.

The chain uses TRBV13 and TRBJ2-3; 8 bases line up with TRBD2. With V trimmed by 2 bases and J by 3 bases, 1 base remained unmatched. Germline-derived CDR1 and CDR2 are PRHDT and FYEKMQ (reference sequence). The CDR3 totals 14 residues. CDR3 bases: TGTGCCAGCAGCTTACGGGGGGGGACAGATACGCAGTATTTT. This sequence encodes CASSLRGGTDTQYF. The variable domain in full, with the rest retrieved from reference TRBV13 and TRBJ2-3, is AAGVIQSPRHLIKEKRETATLKCYPIPRHDTVYWYQQGPGQDPQFLISFYEKMQSDKGSIPDRFSAQQFSDYHSELNMSSLELGDSALYFCASSLRGGTDTQYFGPGTRLTVL.

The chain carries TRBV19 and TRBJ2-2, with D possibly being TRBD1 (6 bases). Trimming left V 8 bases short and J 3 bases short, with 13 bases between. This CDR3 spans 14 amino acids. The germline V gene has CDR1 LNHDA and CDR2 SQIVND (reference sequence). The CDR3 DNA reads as TGTGCCAGTCTTAAGGGGACACACACCGGGGAGCTGTTTTTT. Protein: CASLKGTHTGELFF.

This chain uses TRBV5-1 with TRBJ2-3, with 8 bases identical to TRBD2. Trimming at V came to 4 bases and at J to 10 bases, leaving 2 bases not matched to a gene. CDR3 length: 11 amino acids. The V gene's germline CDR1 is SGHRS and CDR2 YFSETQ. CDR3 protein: CASSLSGAQYF. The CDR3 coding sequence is TGCGCCAGCAGCCTTAGCGGGGCGCAGTATTTT.

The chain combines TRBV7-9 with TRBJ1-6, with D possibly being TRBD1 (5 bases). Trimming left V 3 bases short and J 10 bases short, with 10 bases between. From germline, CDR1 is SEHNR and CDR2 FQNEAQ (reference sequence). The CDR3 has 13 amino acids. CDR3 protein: CASSLGLRSPLHF. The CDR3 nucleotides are TGTGCCAGCAGCTTGGGACTTAGATCACCCCTCCACTTT. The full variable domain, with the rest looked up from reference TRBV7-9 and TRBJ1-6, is DTGVSQNPRHKITKRGQNVTFRCDPISEHNRLYWYRQTLGQGPEFLTYFQNEAQLEKSRLLSDRFSAERPKGSFSTLEIQRTEQGDSAMYLCASSLGLRSPLHFGNGTRLTVT.

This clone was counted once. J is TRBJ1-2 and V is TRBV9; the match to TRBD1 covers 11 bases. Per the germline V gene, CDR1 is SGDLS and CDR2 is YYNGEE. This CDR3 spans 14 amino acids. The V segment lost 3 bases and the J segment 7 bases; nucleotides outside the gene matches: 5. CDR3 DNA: TGTGCCAGCAGCGGAACCGGGACAGGGGGTGGCTACACCTTC. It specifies CASSGTGTGGGYTF.

CDR3 loop: CASSYPIMSTGGFSDGYTF. CDR3 coding DNA: TGTGCCAGCAGCTACCCCATTATGTCGACAGGGGGCTTCAGTGATGGCTACACCTTC. J is TRBJ1-2 and V is TRBV5-5; 10 bases fit TRBD1. The CDR3 has 19 residues. J gave up 6 bases and V 3 bases, and 20 bases lay outside the gene matches. The germline V gene has CDR1 SGHKS and CDR2 YYEKEE (reference sequence).

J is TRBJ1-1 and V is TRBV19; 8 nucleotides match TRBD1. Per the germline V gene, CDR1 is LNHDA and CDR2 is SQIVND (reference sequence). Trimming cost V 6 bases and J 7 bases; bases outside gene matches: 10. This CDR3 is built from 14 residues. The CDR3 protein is CASSLRQGFGEAFF. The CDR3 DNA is TGTGCCAGTAGCCTACGACAGGGGTTTGGTGAAGCTTTCTTT.

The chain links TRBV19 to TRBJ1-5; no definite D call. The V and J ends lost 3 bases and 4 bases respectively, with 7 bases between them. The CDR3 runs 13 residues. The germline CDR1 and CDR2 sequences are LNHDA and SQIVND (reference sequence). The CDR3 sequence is CASSMTRNQPQHF. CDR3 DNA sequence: TGTGCCAGTAGTATGACAAGGAATCAGCCCCAGCATTTT.

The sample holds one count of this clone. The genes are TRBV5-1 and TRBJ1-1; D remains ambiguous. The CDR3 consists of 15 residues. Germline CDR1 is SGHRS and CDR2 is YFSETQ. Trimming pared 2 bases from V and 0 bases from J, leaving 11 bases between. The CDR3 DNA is TGCGCCAGCAGCTTAAACACGTTTATGAACACTGAAGCTTTCTTT. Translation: CASSLNTFMNTEAFF.

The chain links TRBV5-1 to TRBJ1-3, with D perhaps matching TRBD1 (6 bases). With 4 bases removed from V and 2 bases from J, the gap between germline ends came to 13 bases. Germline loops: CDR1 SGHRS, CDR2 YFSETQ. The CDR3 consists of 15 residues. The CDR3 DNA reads TGCGCCAGCAGCCCGGGTTGGGGGCCTGGAAACACCATATATTTT. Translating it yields CASSPGWGPGNTIYF.

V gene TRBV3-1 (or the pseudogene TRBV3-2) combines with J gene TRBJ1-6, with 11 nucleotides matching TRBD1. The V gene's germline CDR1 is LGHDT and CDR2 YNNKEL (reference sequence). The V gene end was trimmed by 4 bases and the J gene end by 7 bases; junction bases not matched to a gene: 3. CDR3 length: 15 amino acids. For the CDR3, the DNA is TGTGCCAGCAGCCGGGACAGGGGGAGGAATTCACCCCTCCACTTT. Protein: CASSRDRGRNSPLHF.

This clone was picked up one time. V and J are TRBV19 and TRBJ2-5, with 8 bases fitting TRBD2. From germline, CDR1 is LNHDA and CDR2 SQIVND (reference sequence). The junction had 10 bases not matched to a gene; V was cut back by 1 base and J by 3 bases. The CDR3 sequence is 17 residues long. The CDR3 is CASSIGWGTSREETQYF. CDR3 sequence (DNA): TGTGCCAGTAGTATAGGATGGGGGACTAGTAGGGAAGAGACCCAGTACTTC.

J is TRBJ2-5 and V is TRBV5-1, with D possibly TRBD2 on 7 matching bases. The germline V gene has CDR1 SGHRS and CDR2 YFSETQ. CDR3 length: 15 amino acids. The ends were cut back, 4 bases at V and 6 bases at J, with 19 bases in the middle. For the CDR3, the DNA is TGCGCCAGCAGCCCTTTTGCGGGGGCTGTAAAGACCCAGTACTTC. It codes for CASSPFAGAVKTQYF.

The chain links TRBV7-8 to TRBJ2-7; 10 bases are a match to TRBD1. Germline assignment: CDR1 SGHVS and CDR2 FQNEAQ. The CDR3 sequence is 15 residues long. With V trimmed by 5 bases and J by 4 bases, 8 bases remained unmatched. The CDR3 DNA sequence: TGTGCCAGCAGCGTAGGGGACAGGGGTGCGTACGAGCAGTACTTC. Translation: CASSVGDRGAYEQYF.